This T cell receptor (beta chain) was profiled in a study of blood T cell repertoires in COVID-19 (dated by TCRdb to the early 2020s). The study in broad terms: Samples from collaborators originated in the United States, Italy and Spain and spanned both the acute and convalescent phases of COVID-19. The prospective study material was composed of cDNA or gDNA derived from T cells, B-cell-depleted T cells, or PBMCs. The dataset comprised deeply sampled blood TCRbeta repertoires from subjects exposed to, actively infected with, or recovered from COVID-19. The repertoires were released in a freely available public database meant as a resource for research on the immune response to SARS-CoV-2. Samples came from the ongoing ImmuneRACE study (first 160 participants) plus 1,254 subjects from 6 global collaborators. Nearly every sample came with metadata listing a de-identified subject ID, COVID-19 status, age in years and sex. Where available, HLA class I and class II types were obtained from metadata supplied by the sample provider rather than from assay-based typing. Findings and caveats that apply to the study as a whole: The amount of clinical and demographic metadata varied by source and participant and was provided uncurated.

With respect to this clone: Its antigen is still unknown. Qualities for individual bases were not recorded, and no much larger clone is one base off.

As encoded in the germline V gene (reference sequence), CDR1 is SGHNT while CDR2 is YYREEE. V drops 4 bases and J drops 12 bases, leaving 19 bases in between. There are 13 amino acids in the CDR3, from cysteine to phenylalanine inclusive. Kept here is only the CDR3 DNA, which spans 39 bases and is read in frame from base 1. The immunoSEQ Assay, a bias-controlled multiplex PCR, was used to amplify TCRbeta CDR3 regions from genomic DNA. On the study's bioinformatics: Within the assay, amplification of reference gene primers was used to estimate how many nucleated cells each sample contained. To quantify the absolute abundance of each unique TCRbeta CDR3 rearrangement, sequence reads were collapsed and filtered. For each sample, productive Simpson clonality was calculated by taking the square root of Simpson's diversity index across productive rearrangements. Entries here come from immuneACCESS through TCRdb and include only in-frame sequences with V and J called. Some clones fail to appear in such tables; in the studies checked, an unresolved V gene covers under half of the shortfall, and the cause of the remainder is unknown. V and J calls and clone size follow that table, whereas D and trimming were derived from the DNA. This sample has approximately 210,000 clones in its table, and approximately 80% of those were observed once. The ten most abundant clones make up around 4.7% of the sample.

In the prospective study, participants were roughly 18 to 95 years old, resided in 24 geographic areas of the United States, and were enrolled through a virtual design. Cohort assignment in the prospective study relied on participant-reported clinical history from a screening survey and a study questionnaire. In the prospective study, mobile phlebotomists collected whole blood, serum and a nasopharyngeal or oropharyngeal swab from each participant. Over an approximately two-month period, participants in the prospective study had the option of providing additional blood draws and questionnaires. Before DNA extraction, blood samples from the prospective study were shipped at room temperature or frozen.

The V gene is TRBV5-4 and the J gene is TRBJ1-2; no confident D gene assignment can be made. Sequencing was performed on PBMCs or T cells enriched from blood (not recorded which). The source of this sequence is a man aged 25-45 years with acute COVID-19. The CDR3 here reads CASSPGGGIWHTF. The DNA is TGTGCCAGCAGCCCTGGCGGAGGGATTTGGCACACCTTC. The CDR3, completed at both ends by the reference TRBV5-4 and TRBJ1-2 genes, gives the full variable domain ETGVTQSPTHLIKTRGQQVTLRCSSQSGHNTVSWYQQALGQGPQFIFQYYREEENGRGNFPPRFSGLQFPNYSSELNVNALELDDSALYLCASSPGGGIWHTFGSGTRLTVV.